This passage covers 25 T cell receptor beta chains from one sample sequenced in a study of T-cell memory formation after mild COVID-19 (dated by TCRdb to about 2021). The library relied on 5' RACE. TCRdb records Illumina NovaSeq 6000 as the sequencer. TCRdb trimmed public reads at Q25 via fastp, called clones via MiXCR and kept in-frame beta chains. Rows with a matching CDR3 protein are joined into one entry that keeps the most common DNA and genes. In all, the sample holds around 470,000 distinct CDR3 sequences, and about 19% of those were seen once. 7.5% to 9.5% of the sample is held by the ten biggest clonotypes. The material sequenced was PBMCs or a T cell subset sorted from them (not recorded which). The source is an adult woman who had mild COVID-19 (a few samples of this study predate the infection). The sample titles of this study are shuffled in the database, so cell type and time point are left out; the donor was told from shared clones.

V gene TRBV11-2 combines with J gene TRBJ1-1; D gene unclear. The CDR3 has 14 amino acids. V lost 1 base, J lost 2 bases, and 8 bases lay in between. The germline gives CDR1 SGHAT, CDR2 FQNNGV. The CDR3 DNA reads TGTGCCAGCAGCTTAGGTAACGCAAACACTGAAGCTTTCTTT. This sequence encodes CASSLGNANTEAFF.

This clonotype came up many times. The chain has TRBV7-7 and TRBJ2-1; weak D call: TRBD2 (5 bases). The CDR3 totals 16 residues. Germline CDR1 SSHAT, CDR2 FNYEAQ (reference sequence). Trimming shortened V by 5 bases and J by 7 bases, and 21 bases separated the two germline ends. The CDR3 spells CASSPRRGLKDNEQFF. The DNA for the CDR3 is TGTGCCAGCAGCCCCCGCCGAGGGCTAAAAGATAATGAGCAGTTCTTC.

The chain employs TRBV30 and TRBJ1-2, with D hard to call. The germline CDR1 and CDR2 sequences are GTSNPN and SVGIG (reference sequence). The V gene lost 2 bases and the J gene lost 3 bases, with 10 bases spanning the gap. CDR3 length equals 13 residues. The CDR3 here is CAWSTGWDYGYTF. The CDR3 region has the DNA TGTGCCTGGAGTACGGGGTGGGACTATGGCTACACCTTC.

The gene calls are TRBV24-1 and TRBJ1-1; D remains unclear. V was cut by 7 bases and J by 2 bases, with 7 bases left in between. The CDR3 extends over 12 amino acids. The germline gives CDR1 KGHDR, CDR2 SFDVKD. The CDR3 bases are TGTGCCACCAGGGCGGTTAACACTGAAGCTTTCTTT. Residues: CATRAVNTEAFF.

V is TRBV10-3 and J is TRBJ1-4; 7 bases line up with TRBD1. The CDR3 runs to 14 residues. The V gene end was trimmed by 4 bases and the J gene end by 8 bases; junction bases not matched to a gene: 7. Looked up from germline, CDR1 is ENHRY and CDR2 is SYGVKD. The CDR3 nucleotides read TGTGCCATCAGTGCCAGGGGGTTCGGCGAAAAACTGTTTTTT. This codes for CAISARGFGEKLFF.

This clonotype was picked up a small number of times. The genes are TRBV24-1 and TRBJ2-5, with D maybe TRBD1 (5 bases). The CDR3 has 14 residues. The germline CDR1 and CDR2 sequences are KGHDR and SFDVKD. Trimming pared 3 bases from V and 4 bases from J, leaving 11 bases between. In DNA, the CDR3 is TGTGCCACCAGTGATCCGGCAGGGCGAGAGACCCAGTACTTC. Translated, it gives CATSDPAGRETQYF.

The chain has TRBV10-3 and TRBJ2-7; no firm D call. The V and J ends lost 3 bases and 1 base respectively, with 10 bases between them. The CDR3 is 14 residues long. Per the germline V gene, CDR1 is ENHRY and CDR2 is SYGVKD. The CDR3 loop is CAISDPAVSYEQYF. The DNA for the CDR3 is TGTGCCATCAGTGACCCGGCGGTTTCCTACGAGCAGTACTTC.

This clonotype has only a few counts. This chain connects TRBV29-1 to TRBJ1-1, with D unclear. V dropped 3 bases and J dropped 0 bases, with 2 bases sitting between them. The germline V gene encodes CDR1 SQVTM and CDR2 ANQGSEA. The CDR3 runs 11 residues. The CDR3 is CSVELNTEAFF. DNA for the CDR3: TGCAGCGTTGAGTTGAACACTGAAGCTTTCTTT.

This clonotype was recorded many times. This chain connects TRBV12-3 or TRBV12-4 to TRBJ2-5; the D gene could be TRBD1 or TRBD2 (6 bases each). The CDR3 has 14 residues. Trimming cost V 5 bases and J 4 bases, with 14 bases left between them. The CDR3 nucleotides read TGTGCCAGCAGTCCACACGGGGGCGGAGAGACCCAGTACTTC. Encoded protein: CASSPHGGGETQYF.

This clonotype came up a few times. The V and J genes are TRBV18 and TRBJ1-1; TRBD1 aligns across 8 bases. Losses at the gene ends were 6 bases for V and 3 bases for J; bases not matched to a gene: 9. Looked up from germline, CDR1 is KGHSH and CDR2 is LQKENI. This CDR3 is built from 15 residues. The CDR3 reads CASSRGQEGYTEAFF. In DNA form, the CDR3 reads TGTGCCAGCTCGCGGGGACAGGAGGGATACACTGAAGCTTTCTTT.

This clonotype showed up just a few times. The rearrangement links TRBV29-1 to TRBJ2-1, with D possibly being TRBD1 (5 bases). V lost 6 bases, J lost 7 bases, and 13 bases lay in between. Germline V lookup: CDR1 SQVTM, CDR2 ANQGSEA. The CDR3 spans 12 residues. For the CDR3, the DNA is TGCAGCGTCGTTACCCAGGGTAATGAGCAGTTCTTC. Its protein product is CSVVTQGNEQFF.

The chain recombines TRBV20-1 with TRBJ2-3; D could derive from TRBD1 or TRBD2 (5 bases each). The germline V and J ends were trimmed by 0 bases and 6 bases, with 19 bases remaining between them. The length of the CDR3 is 16 residues. Germline CDR1 reads DFQATT; CDR2 reads SNEGSKA (reference sequence). CDR3 in amino acids: CSARDSRRAWGDTQYF. CDR3 DNA sequence: TGCAGTGCTAGAGATTCGCGTCGGGCATGGGGGGATACGCAGTATTTT.

The chain carries TRBV24-1 and TRBJ2-5; D assignment may be TRBD1 or TRBD2 (5 bases each). Germline lookup yields CDR1 KGHDR and CDR2 SFDVKD. This CDR3 is 14 amino acids long. Trimming shortened V by 2 bases and J by 5 bases, and 11 bases separated the two germline ends. CDR3 bases: TGTGCCACCAGTGATTCGGGGCACGGCGAGACCCAGTACTTC. It encodes CATSDSGHGETQYF.

This clonotype was recorded a few times. The genes are TRBV29-1 and TRBJ2-3, with D perhaps TRBD1 (6 bases). With 6 bases removed from V and 5 bases from J, the gap between germline ends came to 21 bases. Germline V CDR1 and CDR2: SQVTM, ANQGSEA. The CDR3 covers 15 residues. In DNA form, the CDR3 reads TGCAGCGTCCTTGGCCACCCGAGGGGGTTAGATACGCAGTATTTT. Amino acid sequence: CSVLGHPRGLDTQYF.

The chain employs TRBV20-1 and TRBJ2-3; 13 bases align to TRBD2. Germline V gene sequence: CDR1 DFQATT, CDR2 SNEGSKA (reference sequence). There are 17 residues in the CDR3. V dropped 3 bases and J dropped 7; count of bases not matched to a gene: 13. Written as DNA, the CDR3 is TGCAGTGCTAGGGATCCTCAGACTAGCGGGAGGCCGAATACGCAGTATTTT. Translated: CSARDPQTSGRPNTQYF.

A few counts support this clonotype. V usage is TRBV7-2 and J usage is TRBJ1-1, with 9 bases matching TRBD1. V shed 5 bases and J 7 bases; nucleotides not matched to a gene: 5. There are 13 residues in the CDR3. The germline V gene encodes CDR1 SGHTA and CDR2 FQGNSA. CDR3 sequence reads: CASSPGTGREAFF. The CDR3 nucleotides are TGTGCCAGCAGCCCGGGGACAGGGCGTGAAGCTTTCTTT.

This clonotype was observed a handful of times. The gene calls are TRBV6-2 or TRBV6-3 and TRBJ2-2; maybe TRBD2 (6 bases). Germline values: CDR1 MNHEY, CDR2 SVGEGT. V lost 7 bases to trimming and J lost 7 bases, with 13 bases between them. The CDR3 sequence is 13 residues long. Written as DNA, the CDR3 is TGTGCCAGCACCCTGGGACTCCTCGGGGAGCTGTTTTTT. It translates to CASTLGLLGELFF.

This clonotype was observed a few times. V usage is TRBV7-9 and J usage is TRBJ2-7, with TRBD1 matching over 8 bases. V shed 3 bases and J 5 bases; nucleotides not matched to a gene: 6. This CDR3 spans 14 amino acids. Germline V lookup: CDR1 SEHNR, CDR2 FQNEAQ (reference sequence). The CDR3: CASSFGAGGNEQYF. Written as DNA, the CDR3 is TGTGCCAGCAGCTTCGGGGCAGGGGGCAACGAGCAGTACTTC.

In this sample, this clonotype turned up a few times. The rearrangement uses TRBV9 and TRBJ2-1; 13 nucleotides align to TRBD2. The ends lost 4 bases at V and 9 bases at J; junction bases unmatched: 10. The CDR3 extends over 16 amino acids. Germline CDR1 is SGDLS and CDR2 is YYNGEE. The CDR3 nucleotides are TGTGCCAGCAGCCCGGGGGCGGGACTAGCGGGGCGTGAGCAGTTCTTC. Its protein product is CASSPGAGLAGREQFF. The full variable domain, its missing parts supplied by reference TRBV9 and TRBJ2-1, is DSGVTQTPKHLITATGQRVTLRCSPRSGDLSVYWYQQSLDQGLQFLIQYYNGEERAKGNILERFSAQQFPDLHSELNLSSLELGDSALYFCASSPGAGLAGREQFFGPGTRLTVL.

This clonotype was seen at least ten times. The V gene is TRBV5-1, the J gene TRBJ2-7; a weak D match, TRBD2 (7 bases). CDR1 is SGHRS, CDR2 YFSETQ, per germline. The CDR3 consists of 15 residues. V was shortened by 4 bases and J by 7 bases, with 21 bases between the two germline ends. Here the CDR3 reads CASSPLNGGGEEQYF. The CDR3, as DNA: TGCGCCAGCAGCCCACTTAACGGAGGGGGGGAAGAGCAGTACTTC.

This clonotype has only a few counts. The V and J genes are TRBV4-1 and TRBJ1-2; the match to TRBD1 covers 7 bases. This CDR3 contains 15 residues. The V segment lost 2 bases and the J segment 0 bases; nucleotides outside the gene matches: 3. The germline V gene encodes CDR1 MGHRA and CDR2 YSYEKL. The CDR3 nucleotides are TGCGCCAGCAGCCAAAGGACAGGAACTAACTATGGCTACACCTTC. Translated: CASSQRTGTNYGYTF.

This clonotype was observed a handful of times. This chain joins TRBV7-3 and TRBJ2-5; D is ambiguous. Germline V gene lookup returns CDR1 SGHTA and CDR2 FQGTGA. The CDR3 contains 14 residues. Trimming took off 2 bases at V and 5 bases at J, with 12 bases between the two ends. In nucleotides, the CDR3 is TGTGCCAGCAGCTTAGGCGGTCCCGGTGAGACCCAGTACTTC. Translated, it gives CASSLGGPGETQYF.

This sequence joins TRBV10-3 and TRBJ2-7; 7 bases are shared with TRBD1. The CDR3 totals 13 residues. Germline lookup yields CDR1 ENHRY and CDR2 SYGVKD. Trimming removed 5 bases from V and 3 bases from J; junction bases left unmatched: 4. The CDR3 loop reads CAISKGQSYEQYF. CDR3 sequence (DNA): TGTGCCATCAGTAAGGGACAGAGCTACGAGCAGTACTTC.

This clonotype has only a few counts. The chain links TRBV20-1 to TRBJ2-7; 11 bases match TRBD2. The CDR3 runs 16 residues. V lost 3 bases, J lost 2 bases, and 9 bases stayed unmatched. In germline, CDR1 is DFQATT, CDR2 SNEGSKA (reference sequence). The CDR3 bases are TGCAGTGCTAGTCTCCCAGGGACTAGCGGCCCCTACGAGCAGTACTTC. It encodes CSASLPGTSGPYEQYF.

The table lists this clonotype with a few counts. The chain uses TRBV18 and TRBJ1-2; unclear D gene. The CDR3 spans 16 residues. The V gene's germline CDR1 is KGHSH and CDR2 LQKENI. V lost 5 bases to trimming and J lost 0 bases, with 16 bases between them. The CDR3 nucleotides read TGTGCCAGCTCAACTAGCCCCGCCAGAACTAACTATGGCTACACCTTC. Its translation: CASSTSPARTNYGYTF. Drawing the rest from reference TRBV18 and TRBJ1-2, the complete variable domain is NAGVMQNPRHLVRRRGQEARLRCSPMKGHSHVYWYRQLPEEGLKFMVYLQKENIIDESGMPKERFSAEFPKEGPSILRIQQVVRGDSAAYFCASSTSPARTNYGYTFGSGTRLTVV.